Listed below are T cell receptor beta chains from one sample, sequenced in a study of cytomegalovirus exposure and HLA in healthy donors. TCRdb keeps only in-frame clones here, not all; method: immunoSEQ multiplex PCR. The sample lists about 160,000 clones, around 83% seen once, with roughly 4% in the top ten. Sequences were obtained from PBMCs. The receptors derive from a man between 45 and 60 years old in good health and CMV-seropositive. CDR3s include the opening cysteine and the closing phenylalanine or tryptophan. The D gene is left open where the match is weak. Some rows have no size entry. The others give once, few or many, or a class for an expanded clone.

V gene: TRBV9
J gene: TRBJ2-3
D gene: TRBD2
clone size: few
CDR3 DNA: TGTGCCAGCAGCGGGACTAGCGGTCCCGGGGATACGCAGTATTTT
CDR3 protein: CASSGTSGPGDTQYF

V gene: TRBV7-3
J gene: TRBJ1-6
D gene: TRBD1
clone size: -
CDR3 DNA: TGTGCCAGCAGCTTAGGACAGGGTGGTTCACCCCTCCACTTT
CDR3 protein: CASSLGQGGSPLHF

V gene: TRBV7-9
J gene: TRBJ2-5
D gene: TRBD1
clone size: -
CDR3 DNA: TGTGCCAGCAGCTCTCACGACAGGGATCAAGAGACCCAGTACTTC
CDR3 protein: CASSSHDRDQETQYF

V gene: TRBV7-2
J gene: TRBJ2-5
D gene: TRBD1
clone size: -
CDR3 DNA: TGTGCCAGCAGTCGACGAGGGACAGGGGAAAAAGAGACCCAGTACTTC
CDR3 protein: CASSRRGTGEKETQYF

V gene: TRBV5-1
J gene: TRBJ1-2
D gene: -
clone size: few
CDR3 DNA: TGCGCCAGCAGCCGGGACACAAACTATGGCTACACCTTC
CDR3 protein: CASSRDTNYGYTF

V gene: TRBV7-9
J gene: TRBJ1-2
D gene: -
clone size: -
CDR3 DNA: TGTGCCAGCAGCCCTAACCCTTATGGCTACACCTTC
CDR3 protein: CASSPNPYGYTF

V gene: TRBV7-9
J gene: TRBJ2-7
D gene: TRBD2
clone size: -
CDR3 DNA: TGTGCCAGCAGCTCGAGACTAGCGGGGACCTACGAGCAGTACTTC
CDR3 protein: CASSSRLAGTYEQYF

V gene: TRBV28
J gene: TRBJ2-3
D gene: TRBD2
clone size: -
CDR3 DNA: TGTGCCAGCAGTAAAGCGGGGGAGGATACGCAGTATTTT
CDR3 protein: CASSKAGEDTQYF

V gene: TRBV29-1
J gene: TRBJ1-1
D gene: -
clone size: -
CDR3 DNA: TGCAGCGTTGAGTATGGGGCGGTGAACACTGAAGCTTTCTTT
CDR3 protein: CSVEYGAVNTEAFF

V gene: TRBV18
J gene: TRBJ2-5
D gene: -
clone size: -
CDR3 DNA: TGTGCCAGCTCACCCGGAGCAGCAGCACAAGAGACCCAGTACTTC
CDR3 protein: CASSPGAAAQETQYF

V gene: TRBV2
J gene: TRBJ2-5
D gene: -
clone size: -
CDR3 DNA: TGTGCCAGCAGTGAGGGGGGGCAGGGGGAGACCCAGTACTTC
CDR3 protein: CASSEGGQGETQYF

V gene: TRBV30
J gene: TRBJ1-6
D gene: -
clone size: -
CDR3 DNA: TGTGCCTGGAGTGTACATCAGGGGAATTCACCCCTCCACTTT
CDR3 protein: CAWSVHQGNSPLHF

V gene: TRBV28
J gene: TRBJ1-2
D gene: TRBD1
clone size: -
CDR3 DNA: TGTGCCAGCAGTTCCTCAGGGACAGGGCCCTTGGACTATGGCTACACCTTC
CDR3 protein: CASSSSGTGPLDYGYTF